A single sample is the source of the 25 T cell receptor beta chains below, sequenced in a study of OX40 agonist ivuxolimab in advanced cancers. Profiled with immunoSEQ multiplex PCR; TCRdb holds only in-frame clones, not every one. The table shows tens of thousands of clones, with about nine tenths occurring only once. The source was CD4+ or CD8+ T cells sorted from blood, collected in a trial of the OX40 agonist ivuxolimab. The receptors derive from an adult with an advanced solid tumor such as melanoma, head and neck, liver or kidney cancer.

J is TRBJ2-7 and V is TRBV7-2; D ambiguous. The CDR3 has 13 residues. Germline V gene data show CDR1 as SGHTA and CDR2 as FQGNSA. Trimming pared 4 bases from V and 3 bases from J, leaving 10 bases between. CDR3 in amino acids: CASSSRFDYEQYF. The CDR3 region has the DNA TGTGCCAGCAGCTCCCGATTTGACTACGAGCAGTACTTC.

Of note for this clone: Different DNA sequences within this sample yield the same CDR3. The V and J genes are TRBV28 and TRBJ2-7, with TRBD2 as a possible D gene (6 bases). Trimming removed 10 bases from V and 4 bases from J, with 23 bases in between. Germline CDR1 MDHEN, CDR2 SYDVKM. This CDR3 is 15 amino acids long. The DNA of the CDR3 is TGTGCCACATTGCCTGGCGGAAGCGGAGGGTACGAGCAGTACTTC. It yields the protein CATLPGGSGGYEQYF. The entire variable domain, with the rest obtained from reference TRBV28 and TRBJ2-7, is as follows: DVKVTQSSRYLVKRTGEKVFLECVQDMDHENMFWYRQDPGLGLRLIYFSYDVKMKEKGDIPEGYSVSREKKERFSLILESASTNQTSMYLCATLPGGSGGYEQYFGPGTRLTVT.

The sample holds a few counts of this clone. The chain recombines TRBV10-3 with TRBJ1-1; D is uncertain. Germline V gene lookup returns CDR1 ENHRY and CDR2 SYGVKD. The CDR3 covers 14 residues. Trimming stripped 3 bases from V and 5 bases from J, with 13 bases between. The DNA of the CDR3 is TGTGCCATCAGTGAATTGGGCCAGGCTACTGAAGCTTTCTTT. This encodes CAISELGQATEAFF.

V and J are TRBV5-6 and TRBJ1-2, with D unresolved. The germline gives CDR1 SGHDT, CDR2 YYEEEE. The CDR3 sequence is 14 residues long. Trimming removed 0 bases from V and 8 bases from J, with 14 bases in between. CDR3 loop: CASSLGRRYSGYTF. Here the CDR3 DNA reads TGTGCCAGCAGCTTGGGGAGGCGGTATTCAGGCTACACCTTC.

This clone was detected once. The chain carries TRBV28 and TRBJ1-5, with D perhaps TRBD1 (5 bases). The length of the CDR3 is 15 residues. Germline CDR1 reads MDHEN; CDR2 reads SYDVKM. V lost 2 bases to trimming and J lost 6 bases, with 14 bases between them. The CDR3 nucleotides read TGTGCCAGCAGTTTACCTGGGACCGGGGGTCAGCCCCAGCATTTT. Translating gives CASSLPGTGGQPQHF.

J is TRBJ1-1 and V is TRBV11-3; D possibly corresponds to TRBD1 (6 bases). Trimming cost V 5 bases and J 4 bases, with 14 bases left between them. The germline gives CDR1 SGHNT, CDR2 YENEEA. The CDR3 covers 14 residues. The CDR3 DNA is TGTGCCAGCAGCCGAGACAGGAGGGGCACTGAAGCTTTCTTT. Its translation is CASSRDRRGTEAFF.

This chain connects TRBV5-1 to TRBJ2-5; the match to TRBD1 covers 7 bases. Germline CDR1 SGHRS, CDR2 YFSETQ. The J segment lost 5 bases and the V segment lost 4 bases, leaving 11 bases of the junction unmatched. The CDR3 runs 15 residues. Written as DNA, the CDR3 is TGCGCCAGCAGCGTAAATGAGGGGGCGGTGGAGACCCAGTACTTC. Translation gives CASSVNEGAVETQYF.

This clone has only one observation. This chain joins TRBV5-8 and TRBJ2-1; TRBD2 matches at 9 bases. Per germline, CDR1 SGHTS and CDR2 YDEGEE. After removal of 4 bases from V and 6 bases from J, the junction contained 8 bases not matched to a gene. This CDR3 spans 15 amino acids. The CDR3 here is CASSQGLAHGNEQFF. In DNA form, the CDR3 reads TGTGCCAGCAGCCAGGGACTAGCCCACGGCAATGAGCAGTTCTTC.

The gene calls are TRBV7-9 and TRBJ2-5, with 8 bases lining up with TRBD1. The closer fit of TRBJ2-7 to the DNA end suggests the J call may be wrong. This CDR3 contains 13 residues. Germline V gene data show CDR1 as SEHNR and CDR2 as FQNEAQ (reference sequence). CDR3 residues: CASSRATGAEQYF. As DNA, the CDR3 is TGTGCCAGCAGCCGAGCGACAGGGGCCGAGCAGTACTTC.

This chain joins TRBV28 and TRBJ1-5; unclear D gene. V gave up 1 base and J gave up 4 bases, with 8 bases separating them. CDR3 length equals 14 residues. CDR1 is MDHEN, CDR2 SYDVKM, per germline. The CDR3 DNA follows: TGTGCCAGCAGTTTATTGACTACTAATCAGCCCCAGCATTTT. Its protein is CASSLLTTNQPQHF.

This chain joins TRBV7-2 and TRBJ1-1; 7 nucleotides agree with TRBD1. The trim removed 2 bases at V and 5 bases at J, leaving 5 bases unmatched. Germline values: CDR1 SGHTA, CDR2 FQGNSA. The CDR3 has 14 residues. CDR3 residues: CASSLTRGFTEAFF. CDR3 nucleotides: TGTGCCAGCAGCTTAACCAGGGGGTTTACTGAAGCTTTCTTT.

The J gene is TRBJ1-1, the V gene TRBV6-1, with TRBD1 identical over 12 bases. Germline-derived CDR1 and CDR2 are MNHNS and SASEGT. The J segment lost 6 bases and the V segment lost 1 base, leaving 24 bases of the junction unmatched. This CDR3 comprises 22 residues. CDR3 region: CASSEVQGGTGGSEGRFAEAFF. CDR3 nucleotides: TGTGCCAGCAGTGAAGTTCAGGGGGGGACAGGGGGCTCTGAGGGGCGGTTTGCTGAAGCTTTCTTT.

The chain joins TRBV5-6 to TRBJ2-1; D gene uncertain. This CDR3 is built from 15 residues. With 1 base removed from V and 6 bases from J, the gap between germline ends came to 14 bases. Germline-derived CDR1 and CDR2 are SGHDT and YYEEEE. The CDR3: CASSLPQININEQFF. As DNA, the CDR3 is TGTGCCAGCAGCTTGCCTCAGATAAACATCAATGAGCAGTTCTTC.

V usage is TRBV11-3 and J usage is TRBJ2-3, with TRBD2 matching 8 bases. The germline V gene encodes CDR1 SGHNT and CDR2 YENEEA. Trimming removed 0 bases from V and 5 bases from J; junction bases left unmatched: 7. This CDR3 has 16 residues. The DNA for the CDR3 is TGTGCCAGCAGCTTAGAGCAAGGTCGGGAGGGAGATACGCAGTATTTT. Translated, it gives CASSLEQGREGDTQYF.

The genes are TRBV30 and TRBJ1-4, with D possibly TRBD1 on 5 matching bases. Trimming cost V 2 bases and J 6 bases, with 13 bases left between them. This CDR3 has 14 residues. Germline loops: CDR1 GTSNPN, CDR2 SVGIG (reference sequence). The CDR3 reads CAWSRGRTDEKLFF. CDR3 bases: TGTGCCTGGAGTAGGGGTAGGACGGATGAAAAACTGTTTTTT.

This chain links TRBV4-3 with TRBJ2-1; 9 bases line up with TRBD2. J gave up 5 bases and V 2 bases, and 4 bases lay outside the gene matches. The CDR3 spans 15 residues. From germline, CDR1 is LGHNA and CDR2 YSLEER. CDR3 sequence: CASSQTLAGNNEQFF. Here the CDR3 DNA reads TGCGCCAGCAGCCAAACCCTAGCGGGGAACAATGAGCAGTTCTTC.

The J gene is TRBJ1-5, the V gene TRBV19; D not resolved. Deletions cut 3 bases from V and 0 bases from J, with 9 bases between. CDR1 and CDR2 from the germline V gene are LNHDA and SQIVND (reference sequence). This CDR3 comprises 15 residues. This CDR3 reads CASSILTDSNQPQHF. CDR3 DNA sequence: TGTGCCAGTAGTATTCTGACCGATAGCAATCAGCCCCAGCATTTT.

In regard to this clone: Germline and junction disagree at one end, which may indicate a read error. The CDR3 DNA reads TGTGCCAGTATTATAACAGGGGGCAGTTCTCCTATGAACACTGAAGCTTTCTTT. As protein: CASIITGGSSPMNTEAFF. This chain joins TRBV19 and TRBJ1-1; TRBD1 matches 9 bases. The CDR3 has 18 amino acids. CDR1 and CDR2 from the germline V gene are LNHDA and SQIVND (reference sequence). Looking up the rest from reference TRBV19 and TRBJ1-1 gives the full variable domain: DGGITQSPKYLFRKEGQNVTLSCEQNLNHDAMYWYRQDPGQGLRLIYYSQIVNDFQKGDIAEGYSVSREKKESFPLTVTSAQKNPTAFYLCASIITGGSSPMNTEAFFGQGTRLTVV.

The count of this clone is one. The rearrangement joins TRBV7-3 to TRBJ1-1; D unresolved. CDR1 and CDR2 (germline): SGHTA, FQGTGA. V lost 5 bases and J 1 base, leaving 8 bases between the germline ends. The CDR3 is made up of 13 amino acids. The CDR3 DNA reads as TGTGCCAGCAGCGCCGACGGGAACACTGAAGCTTTCTTT. As protein: CASSADGNTEAFF.

The V gene is TRBV4-3, the J gene TRBJ2-7, with a possible D match to TRBD2 (6 bases). Trimming removed 0 bases from V and 4 bases from J, with 16 bases in between. CDR3 length equals 16 residues. In germline, CDR1 is LGHNA, CDR2 YSLEER. This CDR3 is CASSQDPRRVGYEQYF. In DNA form, the CDR3 reads TGCGCCAGCAGCCAAGATCCTAGGAGGGTGGGTTACGAGCAGTACTTC.

The CDR3 DNA sequence: TGTGCCAGCAGCCCGGACAGGGGGCGGTCTGAAGCTTTCTTT. It codes for CASSPDRGRSEAFF. The chain couples TRBV5-4 to TRBJ1-1; 11 bases are a match to TRBD1. CDR1 is SGHNT, CDR2 YYREEE, per germline (reference sequence). V was clipped by 4 bases and J by 6 bases; unmatched bases: 5. This CDR3 is built from 14 residues.

This chain joins TRBV5-4 and TRBJ2-6, with D maybe TRBD1 (7 bases). This CDR3 contains 17 residues. Germline V CDR1 and CDR2: SGHNT, YYREEE (reference sequence). The ends were cut back, 7 bases at V and 2 bases at J, with 19 bases in the middle. The CDR3 region is CASHPSAGGTGANVLTF. The CDR3 DNA is TGTGCCAGCCATCCCTCGGCAGGGGGGACTGGGGCCAACGTCCTGACTTTC.

The genes are TRBV2 and TRBJ1-2, with D possibly matching TRBD1 (6 bases). Per the germline V gene, CDR1 is SNHLY and CDR2 is FYNNEI. The CDR3 contains 14 residues. V was pared by 11 bases and J by 2 bases, with 18 bases between. CDR3 coding DNA: TGTGCCTCCAAAACCCGGACAGCAAACTATGGCTACACCTTC. This codes for CASKTRTANYGYTF.

This sequence joins TRBV6-5 and TRBJ2-7; 10 bases are shared with TRBD2. The CDR3 is made up of 15 amino acids. CDR1 and CDR2 (germline): MNHEY, SVGAGI. Losses at the gene ends were 6 bases for V and 2 bases for J; bases not matched to a gene: 7. The CDR3 region has the DNA TGTGCCAGCAGACTCAAGCGGGAGGGAACCTACGAGCAGTACTTC. Translation gives CASRLKREGTYEQYF.

CDR3 in amino acids: CASSQVLAGGPSGELFF. The CDR3 DNA sequence: TGTGCCAGCAGCCAAGTCTTAGCGGGGGGGCCCAGCGGGGAGCTGTTTTTT. The chain employs TRBV4-2 and TRBJ2-2; 11 positions match TRBD2. The CDR3 covers 17 residues. Germline loops: CDR1 LGHNA, CDR2 YNFKEQ. The junction had 8 bases not matched to a gene; V was cut back by 1 base and J by 7 bases.